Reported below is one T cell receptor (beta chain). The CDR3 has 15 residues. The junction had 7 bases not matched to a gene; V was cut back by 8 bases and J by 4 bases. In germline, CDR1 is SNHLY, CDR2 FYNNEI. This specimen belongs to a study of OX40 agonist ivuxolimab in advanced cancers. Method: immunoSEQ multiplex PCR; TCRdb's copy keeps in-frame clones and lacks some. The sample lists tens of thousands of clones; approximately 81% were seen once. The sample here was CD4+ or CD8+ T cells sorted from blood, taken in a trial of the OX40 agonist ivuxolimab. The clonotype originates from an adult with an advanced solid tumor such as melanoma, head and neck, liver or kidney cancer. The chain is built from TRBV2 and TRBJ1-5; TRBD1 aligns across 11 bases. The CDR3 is CASVVGTGGNQPQHF. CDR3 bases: TGTGCCAGCGTTGTAGGGACAGGGGGTAATCAGCCCCAGCATTTT. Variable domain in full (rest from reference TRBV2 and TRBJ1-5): EPEVTQTPSHQVTQMGQEVILRCVPISNHLYFYWYRQILGQKVEFLVSFYNNEISEKSEIFDDQFSVERPDGSNFTLKIRSTKLEDSAMYFCASVVGTGGNQPQHFGDGTRLSIL.